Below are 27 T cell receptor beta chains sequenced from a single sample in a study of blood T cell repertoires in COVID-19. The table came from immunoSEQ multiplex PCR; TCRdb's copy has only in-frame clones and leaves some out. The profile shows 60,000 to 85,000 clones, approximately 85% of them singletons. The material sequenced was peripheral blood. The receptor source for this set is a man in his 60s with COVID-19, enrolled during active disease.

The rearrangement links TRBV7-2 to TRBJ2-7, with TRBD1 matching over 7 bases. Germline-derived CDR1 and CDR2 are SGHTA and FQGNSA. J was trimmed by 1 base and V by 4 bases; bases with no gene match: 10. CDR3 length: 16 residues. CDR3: CASSSVQGSYSYEQYF. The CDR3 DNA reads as TGTGCCAGCAGCTCAGTACAGGGGTCCTATTCCTACGAGCAGTACTTC.

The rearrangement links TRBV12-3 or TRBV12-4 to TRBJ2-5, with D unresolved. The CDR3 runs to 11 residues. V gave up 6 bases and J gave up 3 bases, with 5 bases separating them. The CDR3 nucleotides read TGTGCCAGCAGCCACAAAGAGACCCAGTACTTC. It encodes CASSHKETQYF.

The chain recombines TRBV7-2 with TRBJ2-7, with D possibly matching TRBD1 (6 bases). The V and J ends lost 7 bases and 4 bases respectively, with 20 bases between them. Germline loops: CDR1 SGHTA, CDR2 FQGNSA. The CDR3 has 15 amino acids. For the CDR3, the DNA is TGTGCCAGCACCTTCTATGCCCAGGGGAATTACGAGCAGTACTTC. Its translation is CASTFYAQGNYEQYF.

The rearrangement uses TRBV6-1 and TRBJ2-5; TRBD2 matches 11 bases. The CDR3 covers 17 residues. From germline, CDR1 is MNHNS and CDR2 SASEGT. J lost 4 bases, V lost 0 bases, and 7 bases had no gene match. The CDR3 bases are TGTGCCAGCAGTGAAGCGCTTGTTAGCGGGGGGGCAGAGACCCAGTACTTC. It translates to CASSEALVSGGAETQYF.

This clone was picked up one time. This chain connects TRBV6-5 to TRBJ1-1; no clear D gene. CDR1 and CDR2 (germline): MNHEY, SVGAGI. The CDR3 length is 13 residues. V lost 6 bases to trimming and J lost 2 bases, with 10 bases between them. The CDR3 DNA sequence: TGTGCCAGCAGGAGGAGCGCCAACACTGAAGCTTTCTTT. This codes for CASRRSANTEAFF.

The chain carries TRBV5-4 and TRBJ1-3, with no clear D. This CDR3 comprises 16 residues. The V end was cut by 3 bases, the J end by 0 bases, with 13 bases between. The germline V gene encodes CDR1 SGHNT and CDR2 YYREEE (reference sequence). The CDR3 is CASSSRHAGSGNTIYF. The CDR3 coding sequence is TGTGCCAGCAGCTCGAGACACGCCGGCTCTGGAAACACCATATATTTT.

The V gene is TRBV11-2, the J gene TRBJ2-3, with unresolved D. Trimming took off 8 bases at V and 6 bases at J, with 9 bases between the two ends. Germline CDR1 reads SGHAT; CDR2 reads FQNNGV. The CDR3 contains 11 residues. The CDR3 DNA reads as TGTGCCAGCGGGTTCGGGGATACGCAGTATTTT. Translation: CASGFGDTQYF.

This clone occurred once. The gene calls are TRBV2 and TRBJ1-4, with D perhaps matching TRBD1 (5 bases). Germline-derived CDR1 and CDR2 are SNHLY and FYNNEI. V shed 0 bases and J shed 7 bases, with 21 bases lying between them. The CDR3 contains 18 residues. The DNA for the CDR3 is TGTGCCAGCAGTGAAGCGAGTCCGTTTTCAGGGATCTCTGAAAAACTGTTTTTT. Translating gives CASSEASPFSGISEKLFF.

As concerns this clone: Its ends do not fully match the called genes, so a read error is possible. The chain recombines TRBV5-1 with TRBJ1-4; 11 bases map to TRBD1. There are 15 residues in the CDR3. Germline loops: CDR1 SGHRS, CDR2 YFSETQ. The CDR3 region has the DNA TGCGCCAGCAGCTTGGCCTGGACAGGGGGCGAAAAATTGTTTTTT. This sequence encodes CASSLAWTGGEKLFF.

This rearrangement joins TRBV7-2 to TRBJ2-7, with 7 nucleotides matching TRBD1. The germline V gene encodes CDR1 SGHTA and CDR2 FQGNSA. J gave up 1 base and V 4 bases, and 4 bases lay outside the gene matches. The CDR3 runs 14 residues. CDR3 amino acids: CASSSRQGSYEQYF. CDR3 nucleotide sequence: TGTGCCAGCAGCTCCAGACAGGGATCCTACGAGCAGTACTTC.

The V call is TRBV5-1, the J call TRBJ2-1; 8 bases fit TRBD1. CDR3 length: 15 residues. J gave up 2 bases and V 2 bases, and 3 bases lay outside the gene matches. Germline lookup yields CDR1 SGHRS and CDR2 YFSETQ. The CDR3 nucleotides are TGCGCCAGCAGCTTCCCGACAGGGGCCTACAATGAGCAGTTCTTC. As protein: CASSFPTGAYNEQFF.

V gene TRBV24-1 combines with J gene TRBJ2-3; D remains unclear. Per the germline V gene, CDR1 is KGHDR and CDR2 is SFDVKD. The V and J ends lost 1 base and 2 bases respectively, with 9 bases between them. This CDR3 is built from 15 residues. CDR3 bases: TGTGCCACCAGTGATTTCCGTGGAGACACAGATACGCAGTATTTT. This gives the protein CATSDFRGDTDTQYF.

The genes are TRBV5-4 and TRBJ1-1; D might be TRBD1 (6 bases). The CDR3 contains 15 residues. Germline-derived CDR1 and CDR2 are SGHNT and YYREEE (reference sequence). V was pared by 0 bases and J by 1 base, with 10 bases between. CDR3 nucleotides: TGTGCCAGCAGCTTGGTGGCAGGGGCGAACACTGAAGCTTTCTTT. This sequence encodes CASSLVAGANTEAFF.

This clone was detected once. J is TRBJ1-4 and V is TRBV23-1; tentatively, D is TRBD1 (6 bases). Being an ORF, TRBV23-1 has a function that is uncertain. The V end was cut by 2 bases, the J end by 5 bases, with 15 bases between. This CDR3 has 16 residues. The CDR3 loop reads CASSQAGGQSNEKLFF. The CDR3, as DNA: TGCGCCAGCAGTCAAGCCGGTGGACAGTCAAATGAAAAACTGTTTTTT.

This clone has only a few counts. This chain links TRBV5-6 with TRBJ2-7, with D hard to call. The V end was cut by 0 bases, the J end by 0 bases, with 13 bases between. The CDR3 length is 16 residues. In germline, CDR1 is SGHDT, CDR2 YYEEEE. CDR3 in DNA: TGTGCCAGCAGCTTGGTAGGAGCTTCCAGCTCCTACGAGCAGTACTTC. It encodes CASSLVGASSSYEQYF.

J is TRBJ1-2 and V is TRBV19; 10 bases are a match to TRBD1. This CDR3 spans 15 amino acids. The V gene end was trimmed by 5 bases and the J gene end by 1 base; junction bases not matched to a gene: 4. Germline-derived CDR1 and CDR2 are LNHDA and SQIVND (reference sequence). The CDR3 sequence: CASSDGTGVNYGYTF. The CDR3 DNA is TGTGCCAGTAGTGACGGGACAGGGGTTAACTATGGCTACACCTTC.

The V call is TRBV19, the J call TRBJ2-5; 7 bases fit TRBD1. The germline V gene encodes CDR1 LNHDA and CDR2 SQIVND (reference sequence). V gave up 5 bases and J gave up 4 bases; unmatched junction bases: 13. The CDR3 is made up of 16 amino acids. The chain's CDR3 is CASSPTFDRVGETQYF. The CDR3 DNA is TGTGCCAGTAGTCCGACCTTTGACAGGGTGGGAGAGACCCAGTACTTC. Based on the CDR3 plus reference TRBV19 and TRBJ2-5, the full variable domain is DGGITQSPKYLFRKEGQNVTLSCEQNLNHDAMYWYRQDPGQGLRLIYYSQIVNDFQKGDIAEGYSVSREKKESFPLTVTSAQKNPTAFYLCASSPTFDRVGETQYFGPGTRLLVL.

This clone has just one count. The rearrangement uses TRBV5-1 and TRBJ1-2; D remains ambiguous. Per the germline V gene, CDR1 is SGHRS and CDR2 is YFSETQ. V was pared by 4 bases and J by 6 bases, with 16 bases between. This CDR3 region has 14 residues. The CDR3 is CASSQLGVGDGYTF. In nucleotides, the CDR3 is TGCGCCAGCAGCCAGCTCGGGGTTGGGGATGGCTACACCTTC.

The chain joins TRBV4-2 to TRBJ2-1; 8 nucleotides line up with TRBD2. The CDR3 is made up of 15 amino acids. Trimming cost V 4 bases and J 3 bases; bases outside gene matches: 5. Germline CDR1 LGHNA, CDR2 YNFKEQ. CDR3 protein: CASSRMTSDYNEQFF. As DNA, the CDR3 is TGTGCCAGCAGCCGCATGACTAGCGACTACAATGAGCAGTTCTTC.

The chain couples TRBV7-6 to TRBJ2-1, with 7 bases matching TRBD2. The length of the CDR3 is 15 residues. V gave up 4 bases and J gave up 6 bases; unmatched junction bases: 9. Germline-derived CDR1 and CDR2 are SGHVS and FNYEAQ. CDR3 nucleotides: TGTGCCAGCAGCTCTGTGGGAGGGGTGATCAATGAGCAGTTCTTC. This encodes CASSSVGGVINEQFF. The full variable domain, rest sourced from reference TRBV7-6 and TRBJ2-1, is GAGVSQSPRYKVTKRGQDVALRCDPISGHVSLYWYRQALGQGPEFLTYFNYEAQQDKSGLPNDRFSAERPEGSISTLTIQRTEQRDSAMYRCASSSVGGVINEQFFGPGTRLTVL.

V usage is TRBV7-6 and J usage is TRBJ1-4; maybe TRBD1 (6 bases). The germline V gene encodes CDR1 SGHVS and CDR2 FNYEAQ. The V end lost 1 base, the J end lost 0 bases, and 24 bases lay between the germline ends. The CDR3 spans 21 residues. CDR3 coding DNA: TGTGCCAGCAGCTTAGGATCGGGAGGGGGGGCGGCCGTAACAACTAATGAAAAACTGTTTTTT. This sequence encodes CASSLGSGGGAAVTTNEKLFF.

The CDR3 nucleotides read TGTGCCAGCAGCCCAGGGGGTCCCTATGGCTACACCTTC. Encoded protein: CASSPGGPYGYTF. The rearrangement joins TRBV12-3 or TRBV12-4 to TRBJ1-2, with TRBD1 matching 7 bases. J was trimmed by 4 bases and V by 6 bases; bases with no gene match: 5. The CDR3 is 13 amino acids.

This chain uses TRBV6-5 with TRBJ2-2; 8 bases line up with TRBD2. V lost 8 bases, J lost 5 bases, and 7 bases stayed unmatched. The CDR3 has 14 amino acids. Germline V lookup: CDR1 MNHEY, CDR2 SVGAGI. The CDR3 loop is CASLTGGLTGELFF. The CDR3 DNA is TGTGCCAGCCTAACGGGAGGGTTAACCGGGGAGCTGTTTTTT.

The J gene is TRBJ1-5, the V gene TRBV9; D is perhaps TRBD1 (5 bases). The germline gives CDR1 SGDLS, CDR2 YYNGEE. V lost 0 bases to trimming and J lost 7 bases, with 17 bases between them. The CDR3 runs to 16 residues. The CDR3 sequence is CASSVERGQESQPQHF. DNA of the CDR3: TGTGCCAGCAGCGTAGAGCGAGGACAAGAGAGCCAGCCCCAGCATTTT.

CDR3 nucleotides: TGTGCCAGCAGCGGTCAACTAGCGAGAGAGACCCAGTACTTC. It is translated as CASSGQLARETQYF. The chain combines TRBV5-4 with TRBJ2-5; 7 bases map to TRBD2. The CDR3 runs 14 residues. V trimming: 4 bases; J trimming: 4 bases; junction bases outside the gene matches: 7. CDR1 and CDR2 (germline): SGHNT, YYREEE (reference sequence). Based on the CDR3 plus reference TRBV5-4 and TRBJ2-5, the full variable domain is ETGVTQSPTHLIKTRGQQVTLRCSSQSGHNTVSWYQQALGQGPQFIFQYYREEENGRGNFPPRFSGLQFPNYSSELNVNALELDDSALYLCASSGQLARETQYFGPGTRLLVL.

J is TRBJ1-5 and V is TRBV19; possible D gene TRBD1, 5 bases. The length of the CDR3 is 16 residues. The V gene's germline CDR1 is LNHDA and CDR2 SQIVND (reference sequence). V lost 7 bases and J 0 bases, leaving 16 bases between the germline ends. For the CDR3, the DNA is TGTGCCAGTATCCTAGACGGGGGAAGTAGCAATCAGCCCCAGCATTTT. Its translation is CASILDGGSSNQPQHF.

This CDR3 reads CASTNPASQYEQYF. CDR3 sequence (DNA): TGTGCCAGCACCAACCCGGCTAGCCAGTACGAGCAGTACTTC. This rearrangement joins TRBV6-5 to TRBJ2-7; weak D call: TRBD2 (5 bases). CDR3 length: 14 residues. V was pared by 7 bases and J by 4 bases, with 17 bases between. The germline gives CDR1 MNHEY, CDR2 SVGAGI.